This T cell receptor beta chain derives from a study of T cell repertoires in cytomegalovirus infection. Study-level findings and limits: Predominance within the ex vivo response was attributable to HLA-C-restricted CMV-specific TCR beta clonotypes. Cumulative frequency (of public TCR beta family members) identified carriers of CMV plus the relevant HLA.

Germline loops: CDR1 LNHDA, CDR2 SQIVND (reference sequence). V was pared by 3 bases and J by 7 bases, with 1 base of the junction left unmatched. The CDR3 extends over 14 amino acids. To note about this clonotype: Its antigen remains unknown.

TCRdb processed the reads anew with MiXCR; each CDR3 protein has one entry. Among fewer than 350,000 distinct CDR3 sequences, around a sixth were seen once, and the ten largest hold 9.5% to 15%. The receptor was isolated from a human donor in good health (CMV status not recorded). Some clones in this sample may be carry-over from other donors' samples. The sample was PBMCs. The chain has TRBV19 and TRBJ1-5; 12 positions match TRBD1. As DNA, the CDR3 is TGTGCCAGTAGTATGGGACAGGGGGCCCAGCCCCAGCATTTT. Protein sequence: CASSMGQGAQPQHF.